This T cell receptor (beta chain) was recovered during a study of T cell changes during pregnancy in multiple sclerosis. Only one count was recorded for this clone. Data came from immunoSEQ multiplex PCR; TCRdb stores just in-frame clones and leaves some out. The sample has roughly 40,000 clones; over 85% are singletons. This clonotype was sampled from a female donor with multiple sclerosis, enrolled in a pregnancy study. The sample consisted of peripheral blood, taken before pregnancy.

In DNA, the CDR3 is TGTGCCAGCCATCCCCACAGGGGGCAGGGCACAGATACGCAGTATTTT. It yields the protein CASHPHRGQGTDTQYF. The chain is built from TRBV28 and TRBJ2-3; 9 bases align to TRBD1. The J segment lost 1 base and the V segment lost 8 bases, leaving 10 bases of the junction unmatched. This CDR3 spans 16 amino acids. Germline assignment: CDR1 MDHEN and CDR2 SYDVKM.